This T cell receptor beta chain stems from a study of blood T cell repertoires in COVID-19. Study details: The United States, Italy and Spain were the sources of the acute and convalescent COVID-19 samples.

V lost 1 base and J 8 bases, leaving 8 bases between the germline ends. The germline V gene encodes CDR1 KGHSH and CDR2 LQKENI. The CDR3 contains 12 residues. In the original analysis: Reference gene primer amplification gave nucleated cell count estimates. Generated by immunoSEQ multiplex PCR, the TCRdb table keeps only in-frame clones and is missing some. V, J and clone size are taken as reported in that table, and D and trimming were inferred from the DNA itself. Here the sample spans fewer than 350,000 clones, 75% to 90% being singletons. Recovery among Cohort 3 donors was established by two negative PCRs, clearance, or symptom resolution.

The V call is TRBV18, the J call TRBJ1-2, with TRBD1 as a possible D gene (5 bases). The source of this sequence is a man aged 55 to 70 who had recovered from COVID-19. The sequencing sample was made of PBMCs or T cells enriched from blood (not recorded which). This CDR3 is CASSPQGAGYTF. The CDR3 DNA follows: TGTGCCAGCTCACCACAAGGGGCCGGCTACACCTTC.